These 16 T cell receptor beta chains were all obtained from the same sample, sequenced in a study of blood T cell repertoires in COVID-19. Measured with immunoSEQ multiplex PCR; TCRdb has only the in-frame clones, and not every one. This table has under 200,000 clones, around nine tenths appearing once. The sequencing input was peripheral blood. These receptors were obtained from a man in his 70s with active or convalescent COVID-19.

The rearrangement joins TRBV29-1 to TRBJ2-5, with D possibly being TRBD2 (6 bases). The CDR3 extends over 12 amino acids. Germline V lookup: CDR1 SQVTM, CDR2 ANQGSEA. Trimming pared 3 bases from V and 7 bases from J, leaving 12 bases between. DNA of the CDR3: TGCAGCGTTGATCTGGGGGGTCCGACCCAGTACTTC. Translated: CSVDLGGPTQYF.

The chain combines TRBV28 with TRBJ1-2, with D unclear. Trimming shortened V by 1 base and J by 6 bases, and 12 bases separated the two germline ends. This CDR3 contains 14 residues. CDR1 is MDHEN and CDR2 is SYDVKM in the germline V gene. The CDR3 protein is CASSLSAGKNGYTF. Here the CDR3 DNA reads TGTGCCAGCAGTTTATCAGCCGGGAAGAATGGCTACACCTTC.

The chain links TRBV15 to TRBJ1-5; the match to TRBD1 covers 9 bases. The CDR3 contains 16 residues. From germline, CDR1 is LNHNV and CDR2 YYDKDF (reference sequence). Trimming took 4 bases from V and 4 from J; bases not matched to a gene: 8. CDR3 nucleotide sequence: TGTGCCACCAGCACAAACCGGGACAGGGTTAATCAGCCCCAGCATTTT. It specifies CATSTNRDRVNQPQHF.

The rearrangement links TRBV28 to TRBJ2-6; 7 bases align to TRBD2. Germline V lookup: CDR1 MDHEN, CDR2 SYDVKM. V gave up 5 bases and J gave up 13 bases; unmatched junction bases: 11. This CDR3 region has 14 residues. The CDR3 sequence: CASSVPGLLTVLTF. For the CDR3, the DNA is TGTGCCAGCAGTGTCCCGGGACTACTTACGGTCCTGACTTTC.

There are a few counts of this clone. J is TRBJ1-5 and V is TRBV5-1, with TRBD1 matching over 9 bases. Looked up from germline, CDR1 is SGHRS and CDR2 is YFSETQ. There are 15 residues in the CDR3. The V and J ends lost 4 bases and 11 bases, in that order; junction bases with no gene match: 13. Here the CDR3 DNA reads TGCGCCAGCAGCCCCGGGACAGGGAGGGGGGAAGCCCAGCATTTT. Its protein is CASSPGTGRGEAQHF. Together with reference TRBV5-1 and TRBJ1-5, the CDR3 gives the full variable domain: KAGVTQTPRYLIKTRGQQVTLSCSPISGHRSVSWYQQTPGQGLQFLFEYFSETQRNKGNFPGRFSGRQFSNSRSEMNVSTLELGDSALYLCASSPGTGRGEAQHFGDGTRLSIL.

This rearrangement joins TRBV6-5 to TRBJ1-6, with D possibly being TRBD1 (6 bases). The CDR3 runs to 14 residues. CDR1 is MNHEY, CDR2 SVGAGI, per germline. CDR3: CAGGGEPGGSPLHF. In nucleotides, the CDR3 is TGTGCAGGGGGAGGGGAACCGGGGGGTTCACCCCTCCACTTT.

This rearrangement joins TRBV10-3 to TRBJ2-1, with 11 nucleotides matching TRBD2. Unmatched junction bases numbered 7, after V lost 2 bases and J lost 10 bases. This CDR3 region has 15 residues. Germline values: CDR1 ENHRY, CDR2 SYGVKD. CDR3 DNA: TGTGCCATCAGTGAGGTAACTAGCGGGAGTGGGGAGCAGTTCTTC. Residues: CAISEVTSGSGEQFF.

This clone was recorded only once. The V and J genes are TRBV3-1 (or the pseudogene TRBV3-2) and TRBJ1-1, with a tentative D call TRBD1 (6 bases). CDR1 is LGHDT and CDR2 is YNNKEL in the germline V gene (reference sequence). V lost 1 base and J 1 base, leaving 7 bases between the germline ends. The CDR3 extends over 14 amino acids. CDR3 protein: CASSQGGQNTEAFF. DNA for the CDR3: TGTGCCAGCAGCCAAGGGGGGCAGAACACTGAAGCTTTCTTT.

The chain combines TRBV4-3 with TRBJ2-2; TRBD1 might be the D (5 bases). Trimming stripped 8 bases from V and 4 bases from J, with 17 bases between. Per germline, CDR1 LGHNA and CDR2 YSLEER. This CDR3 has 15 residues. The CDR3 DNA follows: TGCGCCAGCGCCGAGACAGTATCGAGCACCGGGGAGCTGTTTTTT. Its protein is CASAETVSSTGELFF.

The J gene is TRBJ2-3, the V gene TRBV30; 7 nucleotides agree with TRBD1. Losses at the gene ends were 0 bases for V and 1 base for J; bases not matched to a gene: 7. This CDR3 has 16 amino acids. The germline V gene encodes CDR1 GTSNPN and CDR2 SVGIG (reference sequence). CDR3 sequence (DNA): TGTGCCTGGAGTGTACAAGGGGGCAGTCGCACAGATACGCAGTATTTT. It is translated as CAWSVQGGSRTDTQYF.

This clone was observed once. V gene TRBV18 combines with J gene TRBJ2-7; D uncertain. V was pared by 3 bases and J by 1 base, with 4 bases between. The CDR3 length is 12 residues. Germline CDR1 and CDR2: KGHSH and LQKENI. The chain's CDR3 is CASSPGSYEQYF. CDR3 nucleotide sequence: TGTGCCAGCTCACCCGGGTCCTACGAGCAGTACTTC.

The CDR3 DNA sequence: TGTGCCTGGACTAACACAGGGCTTGGTACCTATGGCTACACCTTC. This sequence encodes CAWTNTGLGTYGYTF. The chain recombines TRBV30 with TRBJ1-2, with D possibly being TRBD1 (6 bases). The CDR3 totals 15 residues. Germline CDR1 is GTSNPN and CDR2 is SVGIG (reference sequence). The germline V and J ends were trimmed by 4 bases and 4 bases, with 19 bases remaining between them.

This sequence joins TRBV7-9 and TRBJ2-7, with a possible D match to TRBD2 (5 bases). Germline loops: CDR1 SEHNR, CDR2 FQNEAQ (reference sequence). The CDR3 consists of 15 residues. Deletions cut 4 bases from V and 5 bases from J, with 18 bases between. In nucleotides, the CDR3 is TGTGCCAGCAGCTCTACCCGGGAACCGGTCCACGAGCAGTACTTC. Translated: CASSSTREPVHEQYF. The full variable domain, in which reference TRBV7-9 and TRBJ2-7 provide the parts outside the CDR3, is DTGVSQNPRHKITKRGQNVTFRCDPISEHNRLYWYRQTLGQGPEFLTYFQNEAQLEKSRLLSDRFSAERPKGSFSTLEIQRTEQGDSAMYLCASSSTREPVHEQYFGPGTRLTVT.

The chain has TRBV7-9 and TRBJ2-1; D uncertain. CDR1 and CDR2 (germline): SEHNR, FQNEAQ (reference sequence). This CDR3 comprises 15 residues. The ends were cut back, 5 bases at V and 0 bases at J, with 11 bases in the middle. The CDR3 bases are TGTGCCAGCAGCCGAGGCCCGAGCTCCTACAATGAGCAGTTCTTC. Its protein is CASSRGPSSYNEQFF.

In DNA form, the CDR3 reads TGTGCCAGCAGCTTCTCCGGAAACACCATATATTTT. It codes for CASSFSGNTIYF. The chain uses TRBV11-2 and TRBJ1-3; D is undetermined. There are 12 residues in the CDR3. V shed 3 bases and J shed 4 bases, with 4 bases lying between them. Germline CDR1 reads SGHAT; CDR2 reads FQNNGV.

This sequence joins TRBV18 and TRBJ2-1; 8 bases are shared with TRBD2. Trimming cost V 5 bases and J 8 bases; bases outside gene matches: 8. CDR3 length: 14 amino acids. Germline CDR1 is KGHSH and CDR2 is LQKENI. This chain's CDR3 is CASSMGLDSHEQFF. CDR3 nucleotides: TGTGCCAGCTCAATGGGACTAGATTCCCATGAGCAGTTCTTC. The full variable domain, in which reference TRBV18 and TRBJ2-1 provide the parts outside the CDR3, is NAGVMQNPRHLVRRRGQEARLRCSPMKGHSHVYWYRQLPEEGLKFMVYLQKENIIDESGMPKERFSAEFPKEGPSILRIQQVVRGDSAAYFCASSMGLDSHEQFFGPGTRLTVL.